This TCR beta chain appears in the sequencing data of a study of neurological immune-mediated disorders. General study results and limits: Patients with HTLV-1-associated myelopathy showed the most TCR clonal expansion. Those with multiple sclerosis showed the least, falling below healthy controls.

This clonotype was counted at least ten times. Its specificity is unknown. Sequencing runs each generated in excess of 180 million TCR-beta sequences derived from 15-18 subjects. TCRdb redid the calling of the 5' RACE reads with MiXCR, one entry per CDR3 protein. The data show about 71,000 distinct CDR3 sequences, about 10% seen once. Time point denoted: longitudinal time-point 1 (baseline). The unsorted libraries were generated from a total of 2 million PBMCs, which had been stored in RNAlater at -80 C. The germline V gene has CDR1 DFQATT and CDR2 SNEGSKA (reference sequence). CDR3 length equals 16 residues. V was pared by 0 bases and J by 0 bases, with 14 bases between.

Sequencing input: PBMCs. This chain connects TRBV20-1 to TRBJ1-1; D not certain. The sequence came from a man aged 25 to 45 in good health. The CDR3 loop is CSARDPPPAVNTEAFF. CDR3 nucleotide sequence: TGCAGTGCTAGAGACCCCCCTCCGGCGGTGAACACTGAAGCTTTCTTT.